This T cell receptor (beta chain) was captured in a study of blood T cell repertoires in COVID-19. Study overall: Donors in the United States, Italy and Spain gave samples during acute or convalescent COVID-19.

Germline V CDR1 and CDR2: SGHNT, YYREEE (reference sequence). V shed 3 bases, J shed 5 bases, and the junction held 1 base outside the gene matches. The CDR3 covers 13 residues. Clones were sequenced by immunoSEQ multiplex PCR, and TCRdb holds only the in-frame ones, with some missing. The table has around 200,000 clones, around 88% seen once. In its sample, this clone was seen a few times. What was sequenced was peripheral blood. The chain couples TRBV5-4 to TRBJ2-7; TRBD1 matches 11 bases. This receptor was obtained from a woman aged 50 to 60 with acute or convalescent COVID-19. This CDR3 reads CASSSGQGDEQYF. In DNA, the CDR3 is TGTGCCAGCAGCTCGGGACAGGGGGACGAGCAGTACTTC. Together with reference TRBV5-4 and TRBJ2-7, the CDR3 gives the full variable domain: ETGVTQSPTHLIKTRGQQVTLRCSSQSGHNTVSWYQQALGQGPQFIFQYYREEENGRGNFPPRFSGLQFPNYSSELNVNALELDDSALYLCASSSGQGDEQYFGPGTRLTVT.